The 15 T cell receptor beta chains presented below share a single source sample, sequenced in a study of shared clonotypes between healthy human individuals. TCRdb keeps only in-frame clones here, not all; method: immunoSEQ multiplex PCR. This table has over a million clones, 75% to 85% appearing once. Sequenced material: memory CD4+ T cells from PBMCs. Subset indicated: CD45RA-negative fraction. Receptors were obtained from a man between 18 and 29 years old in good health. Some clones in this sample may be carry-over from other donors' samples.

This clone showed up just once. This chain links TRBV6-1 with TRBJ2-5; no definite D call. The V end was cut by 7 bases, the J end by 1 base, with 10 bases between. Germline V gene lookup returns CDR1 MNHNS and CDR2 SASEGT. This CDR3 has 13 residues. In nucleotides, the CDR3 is TGTGCCAGCAATAGGCCGGGCCAAGAGACCCAGTACTTC. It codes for CASNRPGQETQYF.

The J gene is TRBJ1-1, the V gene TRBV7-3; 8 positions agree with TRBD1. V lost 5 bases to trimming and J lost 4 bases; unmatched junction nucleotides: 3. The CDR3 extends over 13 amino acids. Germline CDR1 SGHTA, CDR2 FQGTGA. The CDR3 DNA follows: TGTGCCAGCAGCGCAGACAGGGGCACTGAAGCTTTCTTT. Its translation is CASSADRGTEAFF.

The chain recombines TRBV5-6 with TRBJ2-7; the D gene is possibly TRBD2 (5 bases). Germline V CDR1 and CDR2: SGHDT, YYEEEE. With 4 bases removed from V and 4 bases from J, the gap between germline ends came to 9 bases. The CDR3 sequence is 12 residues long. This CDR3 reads CASSRGGYEQYF. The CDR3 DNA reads TGTGCCAGCAGCCGGGGTGGTTACGAGCAGTACTTC. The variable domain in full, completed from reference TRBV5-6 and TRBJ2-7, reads DAGVTQSPTHLIKTRGQQVTLRCSPKSGHDTVSWYQQALGQGPQFIFQYYEEEERQRGNFPDRFSGHQFPNYSSELNVNALLLGDSALYLCASSRGGYEQYFGPGTRLTVT.

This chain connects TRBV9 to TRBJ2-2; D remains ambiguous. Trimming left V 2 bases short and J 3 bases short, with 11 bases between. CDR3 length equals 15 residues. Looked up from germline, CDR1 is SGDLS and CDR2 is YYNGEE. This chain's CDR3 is CASSVSTFDTGELFF. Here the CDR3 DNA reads TGTGCCAGCAGCGTCAGTACTTTCGACACCGGGGAGCTGTTTTTT.

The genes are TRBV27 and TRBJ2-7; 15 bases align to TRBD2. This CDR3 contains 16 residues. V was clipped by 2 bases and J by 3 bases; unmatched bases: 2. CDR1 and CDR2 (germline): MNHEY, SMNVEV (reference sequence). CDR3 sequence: CASSLGTSGRIYEQYF. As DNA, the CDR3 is TGTGCCAGCAGTTTAGGGACTAGCGGGAGGATCTACGAGCAGTACTTC.

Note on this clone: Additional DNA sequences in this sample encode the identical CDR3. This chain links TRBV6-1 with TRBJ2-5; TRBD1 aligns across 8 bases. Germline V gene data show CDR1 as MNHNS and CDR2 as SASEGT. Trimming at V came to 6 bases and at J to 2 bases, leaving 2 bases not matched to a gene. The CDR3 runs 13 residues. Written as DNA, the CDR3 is TGTGCCAGCAGGGGACAGGCTCAAGAGACCCAGTACTTC. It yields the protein CASRGQAQETQYF.

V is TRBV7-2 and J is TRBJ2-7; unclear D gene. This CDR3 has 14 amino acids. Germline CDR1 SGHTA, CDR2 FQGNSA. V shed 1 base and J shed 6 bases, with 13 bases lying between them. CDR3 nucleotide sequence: TGTGCCAGCAGCTTAGAGAGGCTGGGTAGCGAGCAGTACTTC. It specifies CASSLERLGSEQYF.

The CDR3 coding sequence is TGTGCCAGCAGCTTGACACCGGATTATGGCTACACCTTC. This translates into CASSLTPDYGYTF. V is TRBV7-3 and J is TRBJ1-2; D not certain. Trimming removed 3 bases from V and 5 bases from J, with 10 bases in between. The CDR3 length is 13 residues. Germline-derived CDR1 and CDR2 are SGHTA and FQGTGA.

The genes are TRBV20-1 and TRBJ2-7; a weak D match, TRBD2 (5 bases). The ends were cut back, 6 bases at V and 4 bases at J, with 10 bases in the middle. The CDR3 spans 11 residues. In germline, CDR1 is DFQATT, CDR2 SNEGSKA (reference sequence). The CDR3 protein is CSAGEKYEQYF. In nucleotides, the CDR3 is TGCAGTGCGGGAGAGAAATACGAGCAGTACTTC.

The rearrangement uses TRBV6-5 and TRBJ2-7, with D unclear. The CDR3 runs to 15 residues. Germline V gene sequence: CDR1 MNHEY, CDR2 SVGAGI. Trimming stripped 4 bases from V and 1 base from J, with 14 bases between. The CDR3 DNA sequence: TGTGCCAGCAGTTCCCCAGAGCAGGCGTCCTACGAGCAGTACTTC. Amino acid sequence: CASSSPEQASYEQYF.

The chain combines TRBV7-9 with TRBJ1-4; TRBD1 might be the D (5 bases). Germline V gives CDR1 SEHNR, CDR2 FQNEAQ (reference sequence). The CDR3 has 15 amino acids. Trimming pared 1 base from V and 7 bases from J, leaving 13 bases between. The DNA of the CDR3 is TGTGCCAGCAGCTTAGGCGGGACGAGGAGTGAAAAACTGTTTTTT. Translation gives CASSLGGTRSEKLFF.

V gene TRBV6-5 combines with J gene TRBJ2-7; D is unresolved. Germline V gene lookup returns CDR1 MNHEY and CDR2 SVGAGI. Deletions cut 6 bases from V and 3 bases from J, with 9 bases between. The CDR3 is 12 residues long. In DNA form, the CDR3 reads TGTGCCAGCAGACACGGCCTCTACGAGCAGTACTTC. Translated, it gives CASRHGLYEQYF.

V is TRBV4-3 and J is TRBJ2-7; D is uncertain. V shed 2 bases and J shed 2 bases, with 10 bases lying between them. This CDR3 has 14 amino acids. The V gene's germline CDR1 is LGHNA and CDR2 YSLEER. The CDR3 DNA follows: TGCGCCAGCAGCCAACTTACCGGGCCCTACGAGCAGTACTTC. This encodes CASSQLTGPYEQYF.

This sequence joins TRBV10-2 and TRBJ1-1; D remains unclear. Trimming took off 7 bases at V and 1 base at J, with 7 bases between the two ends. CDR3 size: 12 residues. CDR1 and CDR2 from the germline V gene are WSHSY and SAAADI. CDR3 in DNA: TGCGCCAGCATCGGCCAGAACACTGAAGCTTTCTTT. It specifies CASIGQNTEAFF.

Here the CDR3 reads CASSVDQGGDNEQFF. The CDR3 nucleotides read TGTGCCAGCAGCGTAGATCAGGGAGGGGACAATGAGCAGTTCTTC. V is TRBV9 and J is TRBJ2-1; TRBD2 agrees at 7 bases. Germline V gene lookup returns CDR1 SGDLS and CDR2 YYNGEE. V lost 0 bases to trimming and J lost 5 bases; unmatched junction nucleotides: 5. The CDR3 contains 15 residues.